The source of this T cell receptor beta chain is a study of monozygotic twins with inflammatory bowel disease. The CDR3 covers 16 residues. Regarding this clonotype: Its antigen is not known.

Study outcomes and limitations: Healthy twins showed more clonotype sharing with others than IBD patients, especially patients with disease activity. Any single strong signal or clonotype tied to IBD lacked support. Repertoire similarity matched across concordant and discordant twins, perhaps owing to limited power.

The template was total RNA from whole blood, with no T cell sorting. TCRdb re-called the 5' RACE reads; every CDR3 protein appears as one record, without DNA. The sample is made up of over 110,000 distinct CDR3 sequences, and the top ten hold under 2.5% of it. The sample taken for sequencing was blood. The chain joins TRBV12-3 or TRBV12-4 to TRBJ2-6. The sequence came from a human donor with ulcerative colitis or Crohn's disease, or a healthy co-twin of an affected twin (not recorded which). The CDR3 loop is CASSLRRNSGANVLTF.